This TCR beta chain was sequenced in a study of T cell clonotyping in hematopoietic cell transplantation. Time point here: recipient sample about 28 days before transplant, after cytoreduction. A remark on this clone: The target antigen is unknown.

The CDR3 totals 14 residues. Germline loops: CDR1 LGHNA, CDR2 YNFKEQ. V was cut by 5 bases and J by 0 bases, with 10 bases left in between. Study-level points and caveats: Graft donor and pretransplant recipient Inverse Simpson Index values predicted broader posttransplant TCR diversity. Without cell sorting, CD4 versus CD8 contributions remain unresolved.

The repertoire was sequenced with immunoSEQ multiplex PCR; TCRdb's copy has only in-frame clones and lacks some. The sample carries around 80,000 clones, about 96% recorded once. The rearrangement uses TRBV4-2 and TRBJ1-2; no clear D gene. The TCR was taken from a woman aged 45-60 years with acute myeloid leukemia. Some clones in this sample may be carry-over from other donors' samples. The source was peripheral blood mononuclear cells, collected before stem cell transplant. Here the CDR3 reads CASSAPLANYGYTF. Here the CDR3 DNA reads TGTGCCAGCAGCGCCCCATTAGCTAACTATGGCTACACCTTC.